These T cell receptor beta chains were read from a single sample in a study of early T cells in non-severe SARS-CoV-2 infection. Each CDR3 protein is one row after TCRdb ran MiXCR on the 5' RACE reads. The sample lists 26,000 or so distinct CDR3 sequences; roughly 4.1% were seen once. Specimen: whole blood. The source is an adult who was a healthcare worker with PCR-confirmed SARS-CoV-2 infection or an uninfected control (not recorded which). Each CDR3 is given with its conserved first and last residue. The D gene is left open where the match is weak. For some rows the clone size is stated as once, few or many, or as a class when expanded; others skip it.

many	TRBV29-1	TRBJ2-5	TRBD1	TGCAGCGTTAGTGAGACAGGGCTCTCGGAGACCCAGTACTTC	CSVSETGLSETQYF
medium-sized	TRBV20-1	TRBJ2-3	NA	TGCAGTGCTAGGTCCCGGGACGAACTTTACACAGATACGCAGTATTTT	CSARSRDELYTDTQYF
many	TRBV7-2	TRBJ2-1	TRBD2	TGTGCCAGCAGCCAGCAAAGCGGGAGCTCCTACAATGAGCAGTTCTTC	CASSQQSGSSYNEQFF
many	TRBV12-3/TRBV12-4	TRBJ2-7	NA	TGTGCCAGCAGTTTGACCCGCTTGGGGCAGTACTTC	CASSLTRLGQYF
many	TRBV29-1	TRBJ2-2	TRBD1	TGCAGCGCGACAGGGCGGGACACCGGGGAGCTGTTTTTT	CSATGRDTGELFF
few	TRBV20-1	TRBJ1-1	NA	TGCAGTGCCGAATTTGGGGGATACACTGAAGCTTTCTTT	CSAEFGGYTEAFF
NA	TRBV18	TRBJ2-1	NA	TGTGCCAGCTCACCACCTCGGACCGGGAGCTACAATGAGCAGTTCTTC	CASSPPRTGSYNEQFF
medium-sized	TRBV24-1	TRBJ2-1	TRBD2	TGTGCCACCAGCCCGGGGGGCCCCGGAGTAGCGGGACCAACCTGGAATGAGCAGTTCTTC	CATSPGGPGVAGPTWNEQFF
few	TRBV7-9	TRBJ2-5	TRBD2	TGTGCCAGCAGCTTAGGAAGCGGGAGTCGGCAAGAGACCCAGTACTTC	CASSLGSGSRQETQYF
many	TRBV7-9	TRBJ2-4	TRBD1	TGTGCCAGCAGCTTATTAGGGACAGGGGCAAACATTCAGTACTTC	CASSLLGTGANIQYF
NA	TRBV7-3	TRBJ2-3	NA	TGTGCCAGCAGCCCCCCCGGGGGCAGGATAGGAGATACGCAGTATTTT	CASSPPGGRIGDTQYF
many	TRBV6-6	TRBJ2-7	TRBD1	TGTGCCAGCACCCTGGGACAGGGAGAGTCCGAGCAGTACTTC	CASTLGQGESEQYF
many	TRBV2	TRBJ2-7	NA	TGTGCCAGCAGTGAAGGTTTTTGGACCTACGAGCAGTACTTC	CASSEGFWTYEQYF
many	TRBV11-1	TRBJ1-2	TRBD1	TGTGCCAGCAGCCGAACAGGGACAGACTATGGCTACACCTTC	CASSRTGTDYGYTF
NA	TRBV6-1	TRBJ2-7	NA	TGTGCCAGCAGCGGAACCTACGAGCAGTACTTC	CASSGTYEQYF
medium-sized	TRBV6-2/TRBV6-3	TRBJ2-7	TRBD1	TGTGCCAGCAGTGCGCCGGGACAGGGGGCGAACGAGCAGTACTTC	CASSAPGQGANEQYF
NA	TRBV11-2	TRBJ2-3	TRBD2	TGTGCCAGCAGAAAACCGGGACTAGCCGTAGATACGCAGTATTTT	CASRKPGLAVDTQYF
many	TRBV30	TRBJ2-3	TRBD2	TGTGCCTGGGCGCGCGGGAGAAGCACAGATACGCAGTATTTT	CAWARGRSTDTQYF
many	TRBV7-2	TRBJ2-3	NA	TGTGCCAGCAGCTATGGGGGCCCAGATACGCAGTATTTT	CASSYGGPDTQYF
many	TRBV5-5	TRBJ2-7	NA	TGTGCCAGCAGCTTGGAGGTCAACACCTACGAGCAGTACTTC	CASSLEVNTYEQYF
many	TRBV20-1	TRBJ1-4	TRBD1	TGCAGTGCCCAGGGACAGCGAATTGAAAAACTGTTTTTT	CSAQGQRIEKLFF
many	TRBV24-1	TRBJ2-1	TRBD1	TGTGCCACCAGTGACAGACAGGGGGCCCTCAATGAGCAGTTCTTC	CATSDRQGALNEQFF
many	TRBV5-1	TRBJ1-2	NA	TGCGCCAGCAGCTTGGTTGTTAGGGGGGACTATGGCTACACCTTC	CASSLVVRGDYGYTF
many	TRBV9	TRBJ2-1	TRBD2	TGTGCCAGCAGCGTAGGGCTAGGGAGGGCCTACAATGAGCAGTTCTTC	CASSVGLGRAYNEQFF
few	TRBV12-3/TRBV12-4	TRBJ2-3	TRBD2	TGTGCCAGCAGTATAGCGGGGCTTACAGATACGCAGTATTTT	CASSIAGLTDTQYF
medium-sized	TRBV7-9	TRBJ2-1	TRBD2	TGTGCCAGCAGCTTTAGGGGACTAGCTTACAATGAGCAGTTCTTC	CASSFRGLAYNEQFF
many	TRBV2	TRBJ2-5	TRBD2	TGTGCCAGCAGTCCGGGACTAGCGTACCAAGAGACCCAGTACTTC	CASSPGLAYQETQYF
many	TRBV10-3	TRBJ1-6	NA	TGTGCCATTTCACCGGGGGTTTCACCCCTCCACTTT	CAISPGVSPLHF
few	TRBV7-2	TRBJ2-2	NA	TGTGCCAGCAGCAGGCGGACTCCCTTGGGCGGGGAGCTGTTTTTT	CASSRRTPLGGELFF
many	TRBV6-1	TRBJ2-3	TRBD2	TGTGCCAGCACGGGACTAGCGGGGCGAATAGCGGCAGATACGCAGTATTTT	CASTGLAGRIAADTQYF
many	TRBV7-6	TRBJ2-3	NA	TGTGCCAGCAGCTTAGTAGCGGCAGGGGGGACAGATACGCAGTATTTT	CASSLVAAGGTDTQYF
few	TRBV6-6	TRBJ2-1	NA	TGTGCCAGCAGGGGGTCGACCTACAATGAGCAGTTCTTC	CASRGSTYNEQFF
many	TRBV20-1	TRBJ2-3	TRBD2	TGCAGTGCTAGGTCCTCTAGCGGGAGACTTAGCACAGATACGCAGTATTTT	CSARSSSGRLSTDTQYF
many	TRBV29-1	TRBJ1-5	NA	TGCAGCGTTGCCCGGGGCAGCCACAATCAGCCCCAGCATTTT	CSVARGSHNQPQHF
few	TRBV5-1	TRBJ1-1	TRBD1	TGCGCCAGCAGCTTCATTCCGGGACAGGGCACTGAAGCTTTCTTT	CASSFIPGQGTEAFF
many	TRBV7-3	TRBJ2-3	TRBD2	TGTGCCAGTTCGACGGTTAGCGGGAGCACAGATACGCAGTATTTT	CASSTVSGSTDTQYF
many	TRBV10-3	TRBJ2-5	NA	TGTGCCATTGGAAGGGCCCAAGAGACCCAGTACTTC	CAIGRAQETQYF
many	TRBV20-1	TRBJ2-3	NA	TGCAGTGCTACCACAGGGTATACAGATACGCAGTATTTT	CSATTGYTDTQYF
few	TRBV20-1	TRBJ2-2	NA	TGCAGTGCTAGAGATATTGCCCGCGGGGAGCTGTTTTTT	CSARDIARGELFF
few	TRBV20-1	TRBJ2-1	TRBD2	TGCAGTGCAGCGGGGTACAATGAGCAGTTCTTC	CSAAGYNEQFF
many	TRBV4-3	TRBJ1-6	NA	TGCGCCAGCAGCCGCGAACGGTCCTATAATTCACCCCTCCACTTT	CASSRERSYNSPLHF
many	TRBV6-5	TRBJ1-5	NA	TGTGCCAGCAGTTGGGGGCAGGACCCTAGTCAGCCCCAGCATTTT	CASSWGQDPSQPQHF
many	TRBV2	TRBJ2-1	TRBD2	TGTGCCAGCAAGGGACTAGCGGGAGGATCATATGAGCAGTTCTTC	CASKGLAGGSYEQFF
many	TRBV20-1	TRBJ2-5	NA	TGCAGTGCTAGAGATCTCCAAGCGGAGACCCAGTACTTC	CSARDLQAETQYF
many	TRBV7-9	TRBJ2-7	NA	TGTGCCAGCAGCGCAGCCGGGGTAACCTACGAGCAGTACTTC	CASSAAGVTYEQYF
many	TRBV20-1	TRBJ2-1	NA	TGCAGTGCTAGAGAATGGCAGCCCCACAATGAGCAGTTCTTC	CSAREWQPHNEQFF
many	TRBV11-2	TRBJ1-1	NA	TGTGCCAGCAGCTCCGGCGTTGGAAAAGTGAACACTGAAGCTTTCTTT	CASSSGVGKVNTEAFF
many	TRBV5-1	TRBJ1-3	NA	TGCGCCAGCAGCTTATCAGACTCTGGAAACACCATATATTTT	CASSLSDSGNTIYF
many	TRBV10-2	TRBJ1-2	TRBD1	TGCGCCAGCAGTAAGGACAGGATGAACGGCTACACCTTC	CASSKDRMNGYTF
many	TRBV6-6	TRBJ2-2	NA	TGTGCCAGCAGTTTGCAGGGGAACACCGGGGAGCTGTTTTTT	CASSLQGNTGELFF
many	TRBV6-6	TRBJ2-1	TRBD2	TGTGCCAGCAGTTTCCAAACTAGCGGGAGGTCTAATGAGCAGTTCTTC	CASSFQTSGRSNEQFF
many	TRBV7-3	TRBJ2-1	TRBD2	TGTGCCAGCAGCCCCCCCCATGGACTAGCGGGAGCAAGCTACAATGAGCAGTTCTTC	CASSPPHGLAGASYNEQFF
many	TRBV5-1	TRBJ2-7	TRBD1	TGCGCCAGCAGCCCCGGGACAGGACCCACGGAGCAGTACTTC	CASSPGTGPTEQYF
NA	TRBV19	TRBJ2-5	NA	TGTGCCAGTAGCCAGGACCCCAGGCAGACCCAGTACTTC	CASSQDPRQTQYF